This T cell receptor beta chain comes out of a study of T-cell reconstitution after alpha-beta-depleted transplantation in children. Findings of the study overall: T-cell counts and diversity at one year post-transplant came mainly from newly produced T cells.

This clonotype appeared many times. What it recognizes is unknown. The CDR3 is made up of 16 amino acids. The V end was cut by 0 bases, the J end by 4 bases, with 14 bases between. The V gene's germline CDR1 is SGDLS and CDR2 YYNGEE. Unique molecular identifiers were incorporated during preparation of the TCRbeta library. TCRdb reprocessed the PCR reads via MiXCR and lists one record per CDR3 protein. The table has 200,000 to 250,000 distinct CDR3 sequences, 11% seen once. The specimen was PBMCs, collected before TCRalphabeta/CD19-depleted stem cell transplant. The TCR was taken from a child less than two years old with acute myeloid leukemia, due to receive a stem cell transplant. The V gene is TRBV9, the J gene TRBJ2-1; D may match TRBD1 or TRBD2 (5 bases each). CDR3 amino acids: CASSVDLRDGYNEQFF. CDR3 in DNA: TGTGCCAGCAGCGTAGATCTCCGGGACGGATACAATGAGCAGTTCTTC.